The following is a TCR beta chain sequence with its context. Its matching antigen is unknown. The V gene lost 5 bases and the J gene lost 1 base, with 15 bases spanning the gap. This CDR3 contains 17 residues. From germline, CDR1 is LNHDA and CDR2 SQIVND (reference sequence). Data came from immunoSEQ multiplex PCR; TCRdb stores just in-frame clones and leaves some out. The sample consists of 1,500 to 2,000 clones, roughly a quarter of them appearing once. The data were obtained in a study of T cells in localized non-small cell lung cancer. Study results and limitations: Out of the top 100 tumor clones, a median about 50 were seen in adjacent lung. Uninvolved adjacent lung showed peak T cell clonality, exceeding tumor.

V and J are TRBV19 and TRBJ2-6, with a weak D call TRBD2 (6 bases). The receptor was isolated from an older female donor with stage II squamous cell lung carcinoma. The material was lung tumor tissue, obtained before any cancer treatment. This chain's CDR3 is CASSQGRGRSGANVLTF. As DNA, the CDR3 is TGTGCCAGTAGTCAGGGCCGGGGGAGGTCTGGGGCCAACGTCCTGACTTTC. The complete variable domain, with remaining parts taken from reference TRBV19 and TRBJ2-6, reads DGGITQSPKYLFRKEGQNVTLSCEQNLNHDAMYWYRQDPGQGLRLIYYSQIVNDFQKGDIAEGYSVSREKKESFPLTVTSAQKNPTAFYLCASSQGRGRSGANVLTFGAGSRLTVL.